This T cell receptor (beta chain) originates from a study of T cells after yellow fever vaccination. Points from the study as a whole: Reappearance after the booster was observed for most primary-vaccination clones (around 96% CD4, roughly 88% CD8). Weaker overall was a secondary response that nonetheless peaked faster, on day 5 versus 15.

CDR3 length equals 15 residues. Germline loops: CDR1 ENHRY, CDR2 SYGVKD. The V segment lost 3 bases and the J segment 4 bases; nucleotides outside the gene matches: 6. Remarks on this clonotype: As yet, its antigen is unknown.

For TCR, cDNA came from 5'RACE template switching, which added a universal primer site and UMIs. TCRdb processed the 5' RACE reads anew with MiXCR; each CDR3 protein has one entry. Of hundreds of thousands of distinct CDR3 sequences in the sample, around 20% are singletons; the top ten hold over 15%. Sequences were derived from PBMCs, sampled before the yellow fever booster vaccination. The receptor comes from a man between 18 and 35 years old who received the YFV17D yellow fever vaccine. The V gene is TRBV10-3, the J gene TRBJ2-7; 10 nucleotides align to TRBD1. The CDR3 here is CAISDSGQGNYEQYF. The CDR3 DNA follows: TGTGCCATCAGTGATTCGGGACAGGGGAATTACGAGCAGTACTTC.